This T cell receptor (beta chain) was sequenced in a study of T cells in Graves' hyperthyroidism and ophthalmopathy. This clonotype was seen many times. CDR3 length: 13 residues. Looked up from germline, CDR1 is DFQATT and CDR2 is SNEGSKA (reference sequence). J was trimmed by 2 bases and V by 7 bases; bases with no gene match: 8. Pregnant or lactating patients were excluded, as were those with uncontrolled infection or other autoimmune disease. RNA transcripts yielded amplified TCR beta CDR3 regions. HTBI primers were used for first-round RT-PCR of the TCR CDR3. TCRdb fed the multiplex PCR reads into MiXCR, producing one record per CDR3 protein. Here the sample spans about 700,000 distinct CDR3 sequences, 14% being singletons.

Input material: blood. This chain uses TRBV20-1 with TRBJ2-7; 7 bases are a match to TRBD2. The sequence was collected from a woman younger than 30 with Graves' hyperthyroidism. The CDR3 is CSVPGTTTYEQYF. The CDR3 DNA follows: TGCAGTGTTCCCGGGACTACAACCTACGAGCAGTACTTC.